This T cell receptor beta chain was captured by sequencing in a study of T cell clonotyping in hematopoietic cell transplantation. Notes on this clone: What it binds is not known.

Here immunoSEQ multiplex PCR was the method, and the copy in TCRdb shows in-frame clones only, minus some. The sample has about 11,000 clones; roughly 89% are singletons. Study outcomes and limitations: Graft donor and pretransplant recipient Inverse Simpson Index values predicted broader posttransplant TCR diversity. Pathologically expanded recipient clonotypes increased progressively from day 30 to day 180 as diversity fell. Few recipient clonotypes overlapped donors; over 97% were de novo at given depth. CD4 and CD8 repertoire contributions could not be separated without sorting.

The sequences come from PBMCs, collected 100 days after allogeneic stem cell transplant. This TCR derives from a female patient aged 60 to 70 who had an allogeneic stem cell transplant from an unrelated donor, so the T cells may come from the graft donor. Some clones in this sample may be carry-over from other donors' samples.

The CDR3 region has the DNA TGTGCCAGCAGCTCAACAGGGGGCGCGATCCTCCCCTCAGATACGCAGTATTTT. It is translated as CASSSTGGAILPSDTQYF. The J gene is TRBJ2-3, the V gene TRBV7-3; 9 bases fit TRBD1. Germline-derived CDR1 and CDR2 are SGHTA and FQGTGA. The V and J ends lost 4 bases and 4 bases, in that order; junction bases with no gene match: 15. This CDR3 contains 18 residues.